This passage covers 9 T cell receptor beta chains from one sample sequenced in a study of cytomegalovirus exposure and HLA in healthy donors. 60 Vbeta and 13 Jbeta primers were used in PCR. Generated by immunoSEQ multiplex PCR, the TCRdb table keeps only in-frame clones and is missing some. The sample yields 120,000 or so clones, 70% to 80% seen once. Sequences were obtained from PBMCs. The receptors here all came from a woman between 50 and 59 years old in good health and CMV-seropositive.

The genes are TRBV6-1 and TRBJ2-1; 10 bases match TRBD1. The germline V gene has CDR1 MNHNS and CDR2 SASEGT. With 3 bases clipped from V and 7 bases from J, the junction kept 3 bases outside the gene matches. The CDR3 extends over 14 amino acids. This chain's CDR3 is CASSEKGQGNEQFF. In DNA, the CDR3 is TGTGCCAGCAGTGAGAAGGGACAGGGGAATGAGCAGTTCTTC.

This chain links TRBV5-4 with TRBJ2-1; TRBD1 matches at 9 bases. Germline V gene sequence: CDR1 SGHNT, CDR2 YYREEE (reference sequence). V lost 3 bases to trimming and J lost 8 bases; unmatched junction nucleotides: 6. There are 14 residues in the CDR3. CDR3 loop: CASSSGQGMDEQFF. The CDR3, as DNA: TGTGCCAGCAGCTCGGGACAGGGTATGGATGAGCAGTTCTTC.

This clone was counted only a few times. CDR3 sequence (DNA): TGTGCCAGCAGTCCCACAGACAGAACTTATCAGCCCCAGCATTTT. Translating gives CASSPTDRTYQPQHF. This chain joins TRBV28 and TRBJ1-5, with a possible D match to TRBD1 (5 bases). Per the germline V gene, CDR1 is MDHEN and CDR2 is SYDVKM. Trimming left V 5 bases short and J 5 bases short, with 16 bases between. The CDR3 covers 15 residues.

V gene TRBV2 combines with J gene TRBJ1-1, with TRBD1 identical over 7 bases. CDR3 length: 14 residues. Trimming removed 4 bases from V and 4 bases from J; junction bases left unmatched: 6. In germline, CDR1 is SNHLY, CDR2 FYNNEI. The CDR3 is CASSGQGAGTEAFF. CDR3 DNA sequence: TGTGCCAGCAGTGGACAGGGTGCGGGCACTGAAGCTTTCTTT. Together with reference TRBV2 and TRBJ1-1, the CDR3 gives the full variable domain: EPEVTQTPSHQVTQMGQEVILRCVPISNHLYFYWYRQILGQKVEFLVSFYNNEISEKSEIFDDQFSVERPDGSNFTLKIRSTKLEDSAMYFCASSGQGAGTEAFFGQGTRLTVV.

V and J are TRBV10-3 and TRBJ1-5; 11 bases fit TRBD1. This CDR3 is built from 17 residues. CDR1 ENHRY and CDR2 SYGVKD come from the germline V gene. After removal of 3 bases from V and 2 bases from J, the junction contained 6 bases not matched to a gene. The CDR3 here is CAISDRTGGFGNQPQHF. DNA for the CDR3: TGTGCCATCAGTGATAGGACAGGGGGCTTTGGCAATCAGCCCCAGCATTTT.

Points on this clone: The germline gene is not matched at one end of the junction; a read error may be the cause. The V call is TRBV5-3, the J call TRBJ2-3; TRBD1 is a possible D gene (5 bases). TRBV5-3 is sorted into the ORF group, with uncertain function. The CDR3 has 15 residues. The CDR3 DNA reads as TGCGCCAGCAGCCAAGTTCCAGGGCCCACAGATACGCAGTATTTT. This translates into CASSQVPGPTDTQYF.

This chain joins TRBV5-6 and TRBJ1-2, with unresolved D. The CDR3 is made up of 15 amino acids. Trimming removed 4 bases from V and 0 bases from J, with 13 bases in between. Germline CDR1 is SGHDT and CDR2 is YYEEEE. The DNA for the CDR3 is TGTGCCAGCAGCAAAGGACTGGGAGCTAACTATGGCTACACCTTC. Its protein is CASSKGLGANYGYTF.

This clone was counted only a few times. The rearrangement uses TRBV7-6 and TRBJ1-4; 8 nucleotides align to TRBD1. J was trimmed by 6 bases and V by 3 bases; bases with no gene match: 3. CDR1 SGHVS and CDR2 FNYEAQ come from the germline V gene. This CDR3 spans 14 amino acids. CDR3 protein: CASSFGQGYEKLFF. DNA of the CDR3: TGTGCCAGCAGCTTTGGACAGGGATATGAAAAACTGTTTTTT.

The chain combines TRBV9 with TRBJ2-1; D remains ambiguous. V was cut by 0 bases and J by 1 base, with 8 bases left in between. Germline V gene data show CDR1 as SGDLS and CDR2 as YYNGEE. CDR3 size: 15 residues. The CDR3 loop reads CASSVGVPSYNEQFF. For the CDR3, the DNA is TGTGCCAGCAGCGTAGGCGTCCCGTCCTACAATGAGCAGTTCTTC.